This TCR beta chain was sequenced in a study of blood T cell repertoires in COVID-19. Across the study: From T cells, B-cell-depleted T cells, or PBMCs came the material, which was cDNA or gDNA.

Recruits, aged 18 to 89 years, lived in 24 US areas. Clinical history as reported by participants underpinned cohort assignment. The study recruited exposed participants who had met a COVID-19 case within 2 weeks before entry. The assay was immunoSEQ multiplex PCR, and TCRdb's table has in-frame clones only and misses some. Among approximately 280,000 clones listed, roughly 80% were seen once. This CDR3 is built from 12 residues. Germline V gene sequence: CDR1 MDHEN, CDR2 SYDVKM. The V end lost 6 bases, the J end lost 7 bases, and 10 bases lay between the germline ends. The sequenced sample consisted of PBMCs or T cells enriched from blood (not recorded which). The origin of this receptor is a man aged 40-49 years who had been exposed to COVID-19. V is TRBV28 and J is TRBJ1-5; the D is unclear. CDR3 DNA sequence: TGTGCCAGCAGGCGGGTTCTCCAGCCCCAGCATTTT. It codes for CASRRVLQPQHF.